The T cell receptor (beta chain) under discussion was sequenced for a study of cytotoxic CD8 clonotypes in ibrutinib-treated CLL. Regarding the study as a whole: At the start, clonality exceeded age-matched healthy donors and followed circulating CD8+ T-cell counts. The clonality went up when patients responded to ibrutinib and dropped back toward baseline at progression.

After removal of 2 bases from V and 2 bases from J, the junction contained 2 bases not matched to a gene. There are 14 residues in the CDR3. CDR1 is MGHRA and CDR2 is YSYEKL in the germline V gene. Data came from immunoSEQ multiplex PCR; TCRdb stores just in-frame clones and leaves some out. This sample has fewer than 400,000 clones, with under 70% found just once. The table lists this clone with a count of one. Its antigen is as yet unknown. The specimen comprised PBMCs, sampled after 36 months of ibrutinib treatment. This rearrangement joins TRBV4-1 to TRBJ1-2; 7 bases are shared with TRBD1. The clonotype was recovered from a human donor with chronic lymphocytic leukemia. The CDR3: CASSQQTGNYGYTF. The CDR3, as DNA: TGCGCCAGCAGCCAACAGACAGGGAACTATGGCTACACCTTC.